A single T cell receptor beta chain is shown here with its context. Its antigen remains undetermined. No much larger clone is present one base from it, and per-base qualities are unavailable. Library construction relied on the immunoSEQ multiplex PCR assay. DNA from the CD4+ T cells that had been cultured and isolated underwent TCR beta CDR3 sequencing. The published analysis was carried out like this. Non-productive TCR sequences were removed and reads were trimmed to the CDR3 region, keeping CDR3s of at least 7 amino acids. Antigen-specific clonotypes were identified using the MANAFEST web app by comparison of expansion in peptide wells against reference cultures. To count as positive, a clone had to show expansion at FDR<0.05 compared with the reference and with all other wells, an odds ratio above 5, and a frequency above 0.1% in two replicate wells. Cross-reactive clonotypes were defined as significantly expanded in SARS-CoV-2 spike wells and in at least one common cold coronavirus spike condition. CDR3 similarity was assessed by Levenshtein distance using the stringdist R package, and unrooted trees were constructed with ape in R 3.6.1. As stored in TCRdb, this immuneACCESS dataset retains in-frame rearrangements with V and J assigned. A fraction of the clones does not appear; measured against another copy, unresolved V genes explain less than half of the discrepancy, and the remainder lacks a known reason. The V and J calls and clone size are taken from that table; D and trimming were inferred from the DNA. The sample has roughly 54,000 clones on record, 65% to 80% of them singletons. Jointly, the top ten make up 5.5% of the sample.

The ViraFEST assay stimulated PBMC with viral peptide pools and then used TCR sequencing to identify antigen-specific CD4+ T cell clonotypes by expansion. After around 11 days of culture, CD4+ T cells were isolated with the EasySep CD4+ T cell isolation kit. PCR-confirmed SARS-CoV-2 infection had occurred in convalescent patients between March and December 2020, before the Alpha, Beta and Delta variants emerged in the United States. Each well held 1.5 million to 2 million PBMC cultured in IMDM containing roughly 5% human AB serum, 9.5 to 10 IU/ml IL-2 and gentamicin, along with about 10 ug/ml peptides. An HIV-1 Nef peptide pool served as the negative control culture condition. Half of the culture medium was replaced with fresh IL-2-containing medium on days 3 and 7. Unless noted otherwise, every peptide stimulation condition was grown in triplicate wells. Using Ficoll-Paque Plus gradient centrifugation, PBMC were separated from whole blood and then either used fresh or cryopreserved at -140C. The QIAamp micro DNA kit was used to extract genomic DNA from the cultured CD4+ T cells.

These data originate in a study of vaccination effects on CD4 cells after COVID-19 (dated by TCRdb to between 2020 and 2023). Looking at the study overall: Each participant got two doses of an mRNA SARS-CoV-2 vaccine, either BNT162b2 or mRNA-1273. Pre-vaccine samples were collected from two convalescent patients 16 days and one week before the first dose, corresponding to 142 and 148 days after COVID-19 diagnosis. Cultures from other donors in the study were sequenced with the Oncomine TCR Beta short-read assay on an Illumina iSeq 100. The full study included 9 to 10 COVID-19 convalescent patients and a few SARS-CoV-2-naive healthy vaccine recipients. In both COVID-19 convalescent patients and infection-naive vaccine recipients, the study compared SARS-CoV-2 spike-specific CD4+ TCR repertoires from before mRNA vaccination with those from after it.

Results and caveats for the whole study, not just this receptor: Both infection-induced and vaccine-induced clones contracted markedly at late post-vaccination timepoints, which is consistent with waning T cell responses. The study was limited by a small number of convalescent patients, and early post-infection timepoints were lacking. In convalescent patients, the post-vaccine spike-reactive repertoire was composed mainly of new vaccine-induced clones that were largely distinct from infection-induced clones.

The clonotype comes from a human donor who had a prior SARS-CoV-2 infection. Here the sequenced sample was CD4+ T cells from PBMCs cultured with HIV peptides, taken before COVID-19 vaccination. The sample's cell subset or site label, decoded: HIV-1 Nef peptide pool negative control/reference culture.

The encoded CDR3 is CATSDSSGGLHNEQFF. The DNA reads TGTGCCACCAGTGATTCTAGCGGGGGGCTTCACAATGAGCAGTTCTTC. This chain is built from TRBV24-1 and TRBJ2-1, and 11 junction bases match TRBD2. V is cut back by 2 bases and J by 5 bases, with 4 bases in the junction unmatched. The CDR3 holds 16 amino acids from the cysteine to the phenylalanine. The retained sequence is limited to the CDR3, 48 bases, with the frame set at the first base. As encoded in the germline V gene, CDR1 is KGHDR while CDR2 is SFDVKD.